This is a list of T cell receptor beta chains from one sample in a study of identifying expanded T cells in peripheral blood. Generated by immunoSEQ multiplex PCR, the TCRdb table keeps only in-frame clones and is missing some. The sample contains 75,000 to 90,000 clones, approximately 90% of which appear only once. Sequencing was done on a sample of blood. Every receptor here comes from a person between 18 and 75 years old in good health. Each CDR3 is given with its conserved first and last residue. D genes are given only for firm matches. Expanded clones get a size class; other rows say once, few or many, or leave the size out.

>TRBJ2-7|TRBD1|TRBV5-1|15|NA
TGCGCCAGCAGCTTGGGCGAGAACAGGGGCCGCCAGCAGTACTTC
CASSLGENRGRQQYF
>TRBJ1-5|NA|TRBV19|15|NA
TGTGCCACTCGAAACAACGGGGGGGCGAATCAGCCCCAGCATTTT
CATRNNGGANQPQHF
>TRBJ1-3|NA|TRBV7-9|14|NA
TGTGCCAGCAGCTTAGGTCGGGTTAAAGACACCATATATTTT
CASSLGRVKDTIYF
>TRBJ1-1|NA|TRBV10-2|15|NA
TGCGCCAGCAGTGAGACAGAGGCCCAGGACACTGAAGCTTTCTTT
CASSETEAQDTEAFF
>TRBJ2-7|TRBD2|TRBV27|14|NA
TGTGCCAGCAGGGATCGCGCGGGAGTTCTGACGCAGTACTTC
CASRDRAGVLTQYF
>TRBJ1-5|NA|TRBV18|17|once
TGTGCCAGCTCAAGCAGGACAGAAACATATAGCAATCAGCCCCAGCATTTT
CASSSRTETYSNQPQHF
>TRBJ2-7|NA|TRBV5-5|11|NA
TGTGCCAGTGGTCTAACCTACGAGCAGTACTTC
CASGLTYEQYF
>TRBJ2-4|TRBD1|TRBV2|13|NA
TGTGCCAGCAGGGGGACAGGGGATTCCATTCAGTACTTC
CASRGTGDSIQYF
>TRBJ2-7|TRBD2|TRBV7-8|16|few
TGTGCCAGCAGCCCGCGCAGGGAAGCGGGAGCACGCGAGCAGTACTTC
CASSPRREAGAREQYF
>TRBJ2-4|TRBD2|TRBV7-3|17|NA
TGTGCCAGCAGCTTAACTGCGGGGGGGCCGGCCAAAAACATTCAGTACTTC
CASSLTAGGPAKNIQYF
>TRBJ1-1|NA|TRBV6-1|13|NA
TGTGCCAGCACCAGGACAGACAACACTGAAGCTTTCTTT
CASTRTDNTEAFF